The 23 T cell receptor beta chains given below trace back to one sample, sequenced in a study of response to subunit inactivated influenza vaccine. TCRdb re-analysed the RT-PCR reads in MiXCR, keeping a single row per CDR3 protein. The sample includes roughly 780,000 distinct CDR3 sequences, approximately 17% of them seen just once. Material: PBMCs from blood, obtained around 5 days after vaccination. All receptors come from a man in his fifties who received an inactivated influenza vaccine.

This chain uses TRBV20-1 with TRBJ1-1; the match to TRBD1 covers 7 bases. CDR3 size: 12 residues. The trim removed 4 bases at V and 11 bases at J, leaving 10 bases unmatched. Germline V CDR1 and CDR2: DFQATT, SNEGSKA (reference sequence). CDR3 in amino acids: CSATGQAGVAFF. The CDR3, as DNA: TGCAGTGCTACAGGACAGGCGGGGGTGGCTTTCTTT.

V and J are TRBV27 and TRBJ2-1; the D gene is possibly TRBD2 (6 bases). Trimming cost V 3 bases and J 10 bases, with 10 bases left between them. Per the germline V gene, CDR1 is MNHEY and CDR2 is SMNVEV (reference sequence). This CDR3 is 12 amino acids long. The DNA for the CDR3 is TGTGCCAGCAGTTTTGGCGGGACCGAGCAGTTCTTC. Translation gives CASSFGGTEQFF.

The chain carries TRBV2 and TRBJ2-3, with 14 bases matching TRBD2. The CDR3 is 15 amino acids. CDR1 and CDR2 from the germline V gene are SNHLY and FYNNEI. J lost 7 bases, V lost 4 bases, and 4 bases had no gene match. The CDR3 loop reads CASSGTSGGRNTQYF. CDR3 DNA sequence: TGTGCCAGCAGTGGGACTAGCGGGGGGCGTAATACGCAGTATTTT.

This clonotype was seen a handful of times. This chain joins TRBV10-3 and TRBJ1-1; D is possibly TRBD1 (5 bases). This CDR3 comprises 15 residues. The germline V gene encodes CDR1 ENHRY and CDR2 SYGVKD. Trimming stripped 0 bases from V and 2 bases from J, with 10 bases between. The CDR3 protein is CAISESGGSNTEAFF. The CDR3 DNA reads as TGTGCCATCAGTGAGTCTGGGGGGTCTAACACTGAAGCTTTCTTT.

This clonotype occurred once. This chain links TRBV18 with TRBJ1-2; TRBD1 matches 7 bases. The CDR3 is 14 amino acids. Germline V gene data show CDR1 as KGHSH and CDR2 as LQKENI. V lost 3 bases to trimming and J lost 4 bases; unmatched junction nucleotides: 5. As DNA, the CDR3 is TGTGCCAGCTCACCGGACAGGTTTGGCTATGGCTACACCTTC. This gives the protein CASSPDRFGYGYTF.

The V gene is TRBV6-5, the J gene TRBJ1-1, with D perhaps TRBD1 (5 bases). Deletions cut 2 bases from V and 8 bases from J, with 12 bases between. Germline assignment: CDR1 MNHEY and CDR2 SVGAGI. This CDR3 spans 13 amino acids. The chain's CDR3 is CASSYEGTREAFF. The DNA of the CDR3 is TGTGCCAGCAGTTACGAGGGGACCCGGGAAGCTTTCTTT.

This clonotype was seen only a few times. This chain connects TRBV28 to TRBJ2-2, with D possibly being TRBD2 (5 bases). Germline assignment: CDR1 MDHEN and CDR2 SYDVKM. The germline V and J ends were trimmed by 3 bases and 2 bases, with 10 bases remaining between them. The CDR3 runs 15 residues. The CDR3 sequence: CASSFPGLNTGELFF. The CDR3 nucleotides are TGTGCCAGCAGTTTCCCCGGACTTAACACCGGGGAGCTGTTTTTT.

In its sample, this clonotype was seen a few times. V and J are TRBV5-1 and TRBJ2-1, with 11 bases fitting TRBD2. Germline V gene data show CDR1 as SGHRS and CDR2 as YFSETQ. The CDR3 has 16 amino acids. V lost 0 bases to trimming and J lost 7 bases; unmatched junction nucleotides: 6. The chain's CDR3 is CASSLGSTSGVNEQFF. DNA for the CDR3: TGCGCCAGCAGCTTGGGCTCGACTAGCGGGGTTAATGAGCAGTTCTTC.

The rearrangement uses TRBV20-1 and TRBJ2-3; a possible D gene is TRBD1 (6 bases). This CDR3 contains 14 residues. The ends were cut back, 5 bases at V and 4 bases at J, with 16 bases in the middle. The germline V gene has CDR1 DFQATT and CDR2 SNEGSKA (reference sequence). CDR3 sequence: CSAGGFVYSDTQYF. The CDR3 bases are TGCAGTGCTGGGGGCTTCGTATACTCAGATACGCAGTATTTT.

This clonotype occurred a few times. The CDR3, as DNA: TGTGCCAGCAGCTTCAGGGGGCTCTCCTACAATGAGCAGTTCTTC. This translates into CASSFRGLSYNEQFF. The J gene is TRBJ2-1, the V gene TRBV12-3 or TRBV12-4; 8 bases agree with TRBD1. The CDR3 spans 15 residues. J gave up 0 bases and V 6 bases, and 4 bases lay outside the gene matches.

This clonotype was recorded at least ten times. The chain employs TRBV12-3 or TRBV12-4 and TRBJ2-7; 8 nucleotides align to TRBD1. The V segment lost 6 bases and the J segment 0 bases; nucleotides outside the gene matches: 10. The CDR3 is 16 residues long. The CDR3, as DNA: TGTGCCAGCAGCCCCCGACAGGGGTTAAGCTCCTACGAGCAGTACTTC. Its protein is CASSPRQGLSSYEQYF.

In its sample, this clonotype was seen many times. CDR3 sequence: CAISESDLEAIQYF. The CDR3 DNA sequence: TGTGCCATCAGTGAGTCGGACTTAGAAGCCATTCAGTACTTC. The genes are TRBV10-3 and TRBJ2-4; tentative D call: TRBD2 (5 bases). The length of the CDR3 is 14 residues. V was pared by 0 bases and J by 9 bases, with 12 bases between. Germline V gene sequence: CDR1 ENHRY, CDR2 SYGVKD.

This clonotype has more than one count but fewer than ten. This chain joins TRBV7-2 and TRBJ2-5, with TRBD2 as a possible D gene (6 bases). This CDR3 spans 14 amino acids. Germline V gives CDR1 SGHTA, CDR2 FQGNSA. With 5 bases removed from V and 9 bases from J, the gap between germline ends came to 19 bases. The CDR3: CASSERRRVKAQYF. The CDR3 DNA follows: TGTGCCAGCAGCGAACGGAGGAGGGTCAAGGCCCAGTACTTC. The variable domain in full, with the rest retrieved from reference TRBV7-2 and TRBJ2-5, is GAGVSQSPSNKVTEKGKDVELRCDPISGHTALYWYRQSLGQGLEFLIYFQGNSAPDKSGLPSDRFSAERTGGSVSTLTIQRTQQEDSAVYLCASSERRRVKAQYFGPGTRLLVL.

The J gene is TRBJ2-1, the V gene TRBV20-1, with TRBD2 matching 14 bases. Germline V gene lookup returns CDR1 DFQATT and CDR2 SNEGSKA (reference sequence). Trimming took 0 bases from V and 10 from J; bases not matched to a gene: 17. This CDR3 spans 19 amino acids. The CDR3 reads CSARDPRLAGGYGFLEQFF. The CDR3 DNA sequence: TGCAGTGCTAGAGATCCCCGACTAGCGGGGGGGTATGGTTTTCTGGAGCAGTTCTTC.

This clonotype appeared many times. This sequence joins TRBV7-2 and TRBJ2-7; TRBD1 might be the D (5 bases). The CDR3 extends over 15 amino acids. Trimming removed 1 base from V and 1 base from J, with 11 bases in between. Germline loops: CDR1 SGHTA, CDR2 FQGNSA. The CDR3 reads CASSLGQGRSYEQYF. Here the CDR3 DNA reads TGTGCCAGCAGCTTAGGCCAGGGCAGGTCCTACGAGCAGTACTTC.

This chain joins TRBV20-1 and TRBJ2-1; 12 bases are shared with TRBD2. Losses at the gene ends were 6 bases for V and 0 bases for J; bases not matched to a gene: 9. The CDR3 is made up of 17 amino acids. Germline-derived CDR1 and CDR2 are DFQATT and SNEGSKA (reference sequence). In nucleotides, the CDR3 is TGCAGTGCCGTTAGGACTAGCGGGACCAGCTCCTACAATGAGCAGTTCTTC. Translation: CSAVRTSGTSSYNEQFF.

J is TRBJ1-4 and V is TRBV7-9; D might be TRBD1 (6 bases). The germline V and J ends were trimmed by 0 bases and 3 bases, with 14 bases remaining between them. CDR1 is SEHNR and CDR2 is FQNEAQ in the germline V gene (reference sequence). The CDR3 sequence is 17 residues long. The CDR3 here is CASSLADRSRANEKLFF. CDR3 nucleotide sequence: TGTGCCAGCAGCTTAGCTGACAGGTCAAGGGCTAATGAAAAACTGTTTTTT.

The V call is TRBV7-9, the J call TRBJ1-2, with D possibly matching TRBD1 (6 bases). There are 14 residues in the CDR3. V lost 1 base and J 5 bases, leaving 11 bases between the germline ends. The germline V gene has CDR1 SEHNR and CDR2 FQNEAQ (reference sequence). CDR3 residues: CASSLETGLYGYTF. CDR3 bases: TGTGCCAGCAGCTTAGAGACAGGACTATATGGCTACACCTTC.

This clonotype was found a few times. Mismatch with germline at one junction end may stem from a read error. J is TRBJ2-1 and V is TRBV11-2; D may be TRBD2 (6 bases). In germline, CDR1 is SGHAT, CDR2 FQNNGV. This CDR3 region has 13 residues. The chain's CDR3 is CASWRGEGNQQFF. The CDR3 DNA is TGTGCCAGCTGGCGGGGAGAGGGCAATCAGCAGTTCTTC.

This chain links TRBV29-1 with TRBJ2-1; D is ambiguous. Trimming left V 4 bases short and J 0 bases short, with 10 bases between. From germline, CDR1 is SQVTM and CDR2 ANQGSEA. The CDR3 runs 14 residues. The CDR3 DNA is TGCAGCGTTGTAAGACCAAGCTCCTACAATGAGCAGTTCTTC. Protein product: CSVVRPSSYNEQFF.

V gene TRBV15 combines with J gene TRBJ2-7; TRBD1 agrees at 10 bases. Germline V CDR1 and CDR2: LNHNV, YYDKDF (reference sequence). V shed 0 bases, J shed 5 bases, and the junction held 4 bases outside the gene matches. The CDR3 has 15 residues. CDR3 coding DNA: TGTGCCACCAGCAGAGAGGGGACAGGGGATGACGAGCAGTACTTC. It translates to CATSREGTGDDEQYF.

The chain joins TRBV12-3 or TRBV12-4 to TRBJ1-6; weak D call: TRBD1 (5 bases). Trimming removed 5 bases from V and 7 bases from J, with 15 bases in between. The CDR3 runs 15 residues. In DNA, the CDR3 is TGTGCCAGCAGTGCAGGGCGACCCTCCAATTCACCCCTCCACTTT. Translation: CASSAGRPSNSPLHF.

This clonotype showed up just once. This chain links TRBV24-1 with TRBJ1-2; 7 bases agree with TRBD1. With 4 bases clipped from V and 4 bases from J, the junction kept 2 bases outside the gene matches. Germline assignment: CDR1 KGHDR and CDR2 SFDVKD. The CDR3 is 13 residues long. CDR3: CATSDRGSYGYTF. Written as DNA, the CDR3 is TGTGCCACCAGTGACAGGGGGTCCTATGGCTACACCTTC.